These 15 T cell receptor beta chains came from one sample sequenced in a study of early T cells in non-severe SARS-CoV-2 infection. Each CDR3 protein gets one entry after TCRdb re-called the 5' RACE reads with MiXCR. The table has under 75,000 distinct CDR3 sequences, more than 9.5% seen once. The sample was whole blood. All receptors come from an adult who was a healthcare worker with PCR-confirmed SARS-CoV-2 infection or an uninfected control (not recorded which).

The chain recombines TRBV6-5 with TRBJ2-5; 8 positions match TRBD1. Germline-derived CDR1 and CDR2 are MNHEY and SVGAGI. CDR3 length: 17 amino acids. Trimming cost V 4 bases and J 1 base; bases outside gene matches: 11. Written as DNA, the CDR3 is TGTGCCAGCAGTTCCATCCTGGGACAGGTGCTCCAAGAGACCCAGTACTTC. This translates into CASSSILGQVLQETQYF.

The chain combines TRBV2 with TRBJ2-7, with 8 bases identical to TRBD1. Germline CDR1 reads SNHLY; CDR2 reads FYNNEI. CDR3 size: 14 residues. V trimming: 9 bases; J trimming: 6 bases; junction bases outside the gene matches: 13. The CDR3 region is CARSQGQGLSEQYF. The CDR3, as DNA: TGTGCCAGGTCTCAAGGACAGGGATTATCCGAGCAGTACTTC.

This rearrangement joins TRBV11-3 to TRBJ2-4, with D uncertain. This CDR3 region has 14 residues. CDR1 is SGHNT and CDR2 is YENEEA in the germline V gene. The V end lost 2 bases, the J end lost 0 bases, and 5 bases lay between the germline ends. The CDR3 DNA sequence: TGTGCCAGCAGCTTAAGGGCAGCCAAAAACATTCAGTACTTC. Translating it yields CASSLRAAKNIQYF.

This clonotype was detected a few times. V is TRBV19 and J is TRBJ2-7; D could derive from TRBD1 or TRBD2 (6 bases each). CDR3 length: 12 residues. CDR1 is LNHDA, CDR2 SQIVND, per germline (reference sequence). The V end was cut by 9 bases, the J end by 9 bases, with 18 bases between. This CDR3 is CASSGGGSWQYF. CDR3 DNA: TGTGCCAGCTCCGGAGGGGGGTCCTGGCAGTACTTC.

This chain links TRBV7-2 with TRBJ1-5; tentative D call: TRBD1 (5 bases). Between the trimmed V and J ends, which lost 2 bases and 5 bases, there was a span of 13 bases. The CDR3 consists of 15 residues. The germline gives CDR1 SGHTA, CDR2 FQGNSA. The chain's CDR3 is CASSLRHGGDQPQHF. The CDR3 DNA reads TGTGCCAGCAGCTTACGGCACGGGGGGGATCAGCCCCAGCATTTT.

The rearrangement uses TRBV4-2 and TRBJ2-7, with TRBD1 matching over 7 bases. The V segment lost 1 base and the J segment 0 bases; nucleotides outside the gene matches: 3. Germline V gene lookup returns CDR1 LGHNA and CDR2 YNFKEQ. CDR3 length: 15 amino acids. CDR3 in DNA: TGTGCCAGCAGCCAAGCGGGACAGAGCTCCTACGAGCAGTACTTC. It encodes CASSQAGQSSYEQYF.

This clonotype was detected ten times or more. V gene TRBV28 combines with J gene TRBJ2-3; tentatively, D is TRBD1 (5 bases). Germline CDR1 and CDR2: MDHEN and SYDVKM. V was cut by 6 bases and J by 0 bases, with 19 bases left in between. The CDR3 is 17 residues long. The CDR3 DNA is TGTGCCAGCAGAGGGGCGACCCCAACGAGAAGCACAGATACGCAGTATTTT. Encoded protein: CASRGATPTRSTDTQYF.

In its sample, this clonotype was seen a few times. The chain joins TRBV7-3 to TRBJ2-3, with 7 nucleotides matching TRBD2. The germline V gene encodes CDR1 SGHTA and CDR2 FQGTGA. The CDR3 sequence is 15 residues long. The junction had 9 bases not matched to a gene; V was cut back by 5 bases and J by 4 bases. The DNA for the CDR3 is TGTGCCAGCAGCGTTGGACTGGGGAGGGCAGATACGCAGTATTTT. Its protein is CASSVGLGRADTQYF.

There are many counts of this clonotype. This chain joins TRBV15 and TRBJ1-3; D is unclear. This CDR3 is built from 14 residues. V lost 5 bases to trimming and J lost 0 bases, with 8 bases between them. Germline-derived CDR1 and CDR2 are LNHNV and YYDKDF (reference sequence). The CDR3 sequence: CATSEGLSGNTIYF. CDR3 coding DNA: TGTGCCACCAGCGAGGGCCTCTCTGGAAACACCATATATTTT.

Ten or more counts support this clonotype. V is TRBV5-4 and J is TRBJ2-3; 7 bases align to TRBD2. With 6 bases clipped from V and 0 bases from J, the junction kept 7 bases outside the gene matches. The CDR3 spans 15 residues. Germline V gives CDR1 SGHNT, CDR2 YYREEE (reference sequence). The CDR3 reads CASKEGGGSTDTQYF. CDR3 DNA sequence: TGTGCCAGCAAAGAGGGCGGGGGAAGCACAGATACGCAGTATTTT. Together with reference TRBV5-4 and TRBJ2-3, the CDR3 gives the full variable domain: ETGVTQSPTHLIKTRGQQVTLRCSSQSGHNTVSWYQQALGQGPQFIFQYYREEENGRGNFPPRFSGLQFPNYSSELNVNALELDDSALYLCASKEGGGSTDTQYFGPGTRLTVL.

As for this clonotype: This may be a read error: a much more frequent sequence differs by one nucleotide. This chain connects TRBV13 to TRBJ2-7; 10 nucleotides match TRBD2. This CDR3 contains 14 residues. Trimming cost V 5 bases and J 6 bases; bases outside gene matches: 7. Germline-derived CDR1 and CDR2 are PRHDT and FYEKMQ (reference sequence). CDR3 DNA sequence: TGTGCCAGCAGCACTAGCGGGACAAGGGGCGAGCAGTACTTC. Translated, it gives CASSTSGTRGEQYF.

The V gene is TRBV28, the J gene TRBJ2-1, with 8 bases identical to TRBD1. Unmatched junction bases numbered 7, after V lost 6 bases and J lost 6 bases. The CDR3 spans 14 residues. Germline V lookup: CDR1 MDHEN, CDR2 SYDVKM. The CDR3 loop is CASSRGPRLNEQFF. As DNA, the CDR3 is TGTGCCAGCAGCAGGGGGCCACGCCTCAATGAGCAGTTCTTC.

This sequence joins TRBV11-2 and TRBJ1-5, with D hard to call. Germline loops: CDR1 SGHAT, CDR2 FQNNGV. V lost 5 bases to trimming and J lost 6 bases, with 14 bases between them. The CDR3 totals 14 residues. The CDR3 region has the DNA TGTGCCAGCAGCCCGGAGTGGGCGGGTCAGCCCCAGCATTTT. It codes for CASSPEWAGQPQHF.

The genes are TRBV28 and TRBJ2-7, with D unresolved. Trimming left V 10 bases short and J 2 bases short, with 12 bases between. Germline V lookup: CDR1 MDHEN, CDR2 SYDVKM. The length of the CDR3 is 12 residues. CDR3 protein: CATSRRTYEQYF. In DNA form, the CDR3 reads TGTGCCACCTCCAGACGGACCTACGAGCAGTACTTC.

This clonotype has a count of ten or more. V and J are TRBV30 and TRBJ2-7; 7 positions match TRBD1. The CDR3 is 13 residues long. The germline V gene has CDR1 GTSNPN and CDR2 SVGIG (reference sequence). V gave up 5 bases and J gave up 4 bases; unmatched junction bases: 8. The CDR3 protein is CAWAPATGYEQYF. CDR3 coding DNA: TGTGCCTGGGCCCCCGCGACAGGGTACGAGCAGTACTTC.